This T cell receptor (beta chain) was recorded in a study of regulatory and conventional T cells in RAG deficiency. Overall study findings and caveats: These Omenn syndrome Treg sorts may hold peripherally activated cells instead. Shorter CDR3s in all patient subsets; >85% Treg-Tconv overlap in Omenn.

Per germline, CDR1 MGHRA and CDR2 YSYEKL. V was clipped by 0 bases and J by 7 bases; unmatched bases: 16. This CDR3 contains 18 residues. The method was immunoSEQ multiplex PCR; TCRdb's version includes in-frame clones alone and lacks a portion of them. The sample has 20,000 or so clones; 85% to 95% are singletons. Regarding this clone: Its matching antigen is unknown.

The sorted conventional CD4+ T cells were CD25-low and CD127-high, with genomic DNA sequenced. These records were also assigned to another study, of regulatory T cells. Per that study: Primers: 52 TRBV forward and 13 TRBJ reverse.

The rearrangement uses TRBV4-1 and TRBJ1-2, with TRBD1 matching over 8 bases. This TCR derives from a human donor in good health. Sequences were obtained from CD4+ T cells sorted from blood. CDR3 DNA: TGCGCCAGCAGCCAAGATTTTACAGGGGGAGTCATAACTATTGGCTACACCTTC. Encoded protein: CASSQDFTGGVITIGYTF.